These 6 T cell receptor beta chains share one sample of origin, sequenced in a study of identical twins (dated by TCRdb to the mid-2010s). Library preparation used 5' RACE. Instrument on record: Illumina HiSeq 2000. The public sequencing data were trimmed at Q25 with fastp and processed into clonotypes with MiXCR by TCRdb, which kept only in-frame beta chains. Every CDR3 protein is listed once, alongside the most common genes and DNA of its rows. In all, the sample holds under 500,000 distinct CDR3 sequences, and 13% to 15% of those were seen once. The ten top clones hold approximately 1% of the sample. This sample also appeared in a second study, on yellow fever vaccine responses in identical twins.

Sequences were obtained from CD4+ T cells sorted from blood. Receptors originate from a woman younger than 35 in good health.

The rearrangement uses TRBV27 and TRBJ2-5; 8 nucleotides agree with TRBD1. CDR3 length equals 15 residues. Per the germline V gene, CDR1 is MNHEY and CDR2 is SMNVEV (reference sequence). Trimming at V came to 6 bases and at J to 7 bases, leaving 13 bases not matched to a gene. The CDR3 here is CASSQRTGIKTTQYF. As DNA, the CDR3 is TGTGCCAGCAGCCAAAGGACAGGGATCAAGACGACCCAGTACTTC.

The chain employs TRBV6-2 or TRBV6-3 and TRBJ2-7; weak D call: TRBD1 (5 bases). The CDR3 is made up of 15 amino acids. Germline V gene data show CDR1 as MNHEY and CDR2 as SVGEGT. V was trimmed by 2 bases and J by 2 bases, leaving 13 bases between them. CDR3 loop: CASSYAQGQAYEQYF. As DNA, the CDR3 is TGTGCCAGCAGTTACGCCCAAGGACAAGCCTACGAGCAGTACTTC.

This clonotype was seen many times. This chain connects TRBV12-3 or TRBV12-4 to TRBJ1-6, with unresolved D. V was cut by 6 bases and J by 8 bases, with 11 bases left in between. This CDR3 is 13 amino acids long. The CDR3 nucleotides read TGTGCCAGCAGCCCGGACGCGGATTCACCCCTCCACTTT. It is translated as CASSPDADSPLHF.

The chain uses TRBV5-6 and TRBJ1-1; D not resolved. Trimming took off 4 bases at V and 1 base at J, with 11 bases between the two ends. CDR1 and CDR2 (germline): SGHDT, YYEEEE. The CDR3 consists of 14 residues. The CDR3 is CASSPLRGNTEAFF. For the CDR3, the DNA is TGTGCCAGCAGCCCGCTCCGGGGGAACACTGAAGCTTTCTTT. Drawing the rest from reference TRBV5-6 and TRBJ1-1, the complete variable domain is DAGVTQSPTHLIKTRGQQVTLRCSPKSGHDTVSWYQQALGQGPQFIFQYYEEEERQRGNFPDRFSGHQFPNYSSELNVNALLLGDSALYLCASSPLRGNTEAFFGQGTRLTVV.

J is TRBJ2-7 and V is TRBV3-1, with D possibly matching TRBD2 (5 bases). The germline CDR1 and CDR2 sequences are LGHDT and YNNKEL (reference sequence). With 1 base removed from V and 8 bases from J, the gap between germline ends came to 15 bases. The CDR3 has 14 amino acids. The CDR3 DNA reads as TGTGCCAGCAGCCAAGCCCCTCCAGCCGGGAAGCAGTACTTC. Protein product: CASSQAPPAGKQYF.

This clonotype has at least ten counts. The J gene is TRBJ2-3, the V gene TRBV12-3 or TRBV12-4, with 12 bases matching TRBD2. The V gene end was trimmed by 6 bases and the J gene end by 0 bases; junction bases not matched to a gene: 1. The CDR3 extends over 15 amino acids. CDR3 sequence reads: CASRGTSGSTDTQYF. The CDR3 DNA follows: TGTGCCAGCAGAGGGACTAGCGGGAGCACAGATACGCAGTATTTT.